The entry below describes one T cell receptor beta chain. Its antigen is as yet unknown. This sample is drawn from a study of tumor-infiltrating lymphocytes in localized non-small cell lung cancer. Findings and caveats of the study: Tumors had more T cell infiltration than uninvolved lung, per TCRbeta sequencing and CD3 counts. TCR sequencing covered a subset of patients with enough tissue.

This CDR3 spans 16 amino acids. Germline CDR1 reads SGHDT; CDR2 reads YYEEEE. With 4 bases clipped from V and 7 bases from J, the junction kept 8 bases outside the gene matches. Profiled with immunoSEQ multiplex PCR; TCRdb holds only in-frame clones, not every one. The data show some 15,000 clones, approximately 84% seen once. The source material was lung tumor tissue. The origin of this receptor is a human donor with non-small cell lung cancer. V is TRBV5-6 and J is TRBJ2-2; 12 nucleotides match TRBD1. The CDR3 DNA is TGTGCCAGCAGCGCCCGGGACAGGGGGCGGGTCGGGGAGCTGTTTTTT. Its protein is CASSARDRGRVGELFF. Looking up the rest from reference TRBV5-6 and TRBJ2-2 gives the full variable domain: DAGVTQSPTHLIKTRGQQVTLRCSPKSGHDTVSWYQQALGQGPQFIFQYYEEEERQRGNFPDRFSGHQFPNYSSELNVNALLLGDSALYLCASSARDRGRVGELFFGEGSRLTVL.